The 16 T cell receptor beta chains below come from one sample, sequenced in a study of T cell repertoires in cytomegalovirus infection. TCRdb analysed the reads with MiXCR anew, one entry per CDR3 protein. This sample carries 180,000 or so distinct CDR3 sequences, about a sixth of them seen once, and the ten largest clones take 20% to 25%. Sequencing was carried out using CD8+ T cells from PBMCs. The receptors here all came from a human donor in good health (CMV status not recorded). Some clones in this sample may be carry-over from other donors' samples.

This clonotype was seen a handful of times. The chain employs TRBV6-2 or TRBV6-3 and TRBJ2-1, with 8 positions matching TRBD2. The CDR3 is made up of 18 amino acids. CDR1 and CDR2 from the germline V gene are MNHEY and SVGEGT. V lost 3 bases and J lost 5; bases outside the gene matches: 15. The CDR3 region has the DNA TGTGCCAGCAGTTATGGCGTAGCGGGGATTCTTTACAACAATGAGCAGTTCTTC. Protein: CASSYGVAGILYNNEQFF.

The sample holds a few counts of this clonotype. The chain recombines TRBV7-6 with TRBJ2-1, with 11 bases identical to TRBD1. CDR3 length: 13 amino acids. Germline trimming cut 8 bases from V and 8 bases from J; bases unmatched to any gene: 5. Germline V gene sequence: CDR1 SGHVS, CDR2 FNYEAQ. The CDR3 DNA reads TGTGCCAGCGGACAGGGGGCAAGTGATGAGCAGTTCTTC. Amino acids: CASGQGASDEQFF.

This clonotype is deemed medium-sized. This chain connects TRBV7-8 to TRBJ1-1; a possible D gene is TRBD1 (5 bases). CDR1 and CDR2 (germline): SGHVS, FQNEAQ. Trimming took 5 bases from V and 3 from J, leaving 19 bases between them. This CDR3 is built from 16 residues. The CDR3 is CASSPEVGLGDTEAFF. The CDR3 nucleotides are TGTGCCAGCAGCCCAGAGGTGGGGTTGGGGGACACTGAAGCTTTCTTT.

CDR3 in amino acids: CASSERTGYIRYTF. CDR3 bases: TGTGCCAGCTCTGAGCGGACAGGGTATATTCGCTACACCTTC. The rearrangement links TRBV14 to TRBJ1-2, with 8 nucleotides matching TRBD1. Germline-derived CDR1 and CDR2 are SGHDN and FVKESK. This CDR3 is 14 amino acids long. J was trimmed by 9 bases and V by 8 bases; bases with no gene match: 14.

The chain employs TRBV12-3 or TRBV12-4 and TRBJ1-1, with unresolved D. Trimming cost V 4 bases and J 3 bases, with 18 bases left between them. This CDR3 comprises 16 residues. CDR3 sequence: CASSSGIYPRDTEAFF. CDR3 nucleotides: TGTGCCAGCAGTTCCGGTATATACCCTAGGGACACTGAAGCTTTCTTT.

V gene TRBV4-1 combines with J gene TRBJ2-2; perhaps TRBD1 as D (6 bases). Germline loops: CDR1 MGHRA, CDR2 YSYEKL. The CDR3 spans 16 residues. Trimming shortened V by 1 base and J by 1 base, and 10 bases separated the two germline ends. CDR3 residues: CASSQGTEMNTGELFF. The DNA of the CDR3 is TGCGCCAGCAGCCAAGGGACAGAGATGAACACCGGGGAGCTGTTTTTT.

The chain links TRBV28 to TRBJ2-2, with D perhaps TRBD2 (5 bases). The CDR3 contains 16 residues. Germline lookup yields CDR1 MDHEN and CDR2 SYDVKM. Trimming removed 7 bases from V and 4 bases from J, with 19 bases in between. The CDR3 reads CASIPTTSTGTGELFF. CDR3 DNA: TGTGCCAGCATTCCGACCACTAGTACCGGCACCGGGGAGCTGTTTTTT. The full variable domain, its missing parts supplied by reference TRBV28 and TRBJ2-2, is DVKVTQSSRYLVKRTGEKVFLECVQDMDHENMFWYRQDPGLGLRLIYFSYDVKMKEKGDIPEGYSVSREKKERFSLILESASTNQTSMYLCASIPTTSTGTGELFFGEGSRLTVL.

V usage is TRBV10-3 and J usage is TRBJ2-7; a weak D match, TRBD1 (5 bases). Germline lookup yields CDR1 ENHRY and CDR2 SYGVKD. V dropped 0 bases and J dropped 0 bases, with 12 bases sitting between them. CDR3 length: 16 amino acids. The DNA of the CDR3 is TGTGCCATCAGTGAGTCGGGCAGGGAAGTCTCCTACGAGCAGTACTTC. Protein product: CAISESGREVSYEQYF.

CDR3 protein: CASSYRETNSYEQYF. CDR3 sequence (DNA): TGTGCCAGCAGTTACAGGGAAACCAACTCCTACGAGCAGTACTTC. The chain recombines TRBV6-2 or TRBV6-3 with TRBJ2-7; D is ambiguous. V shed 2 bases and J shed 0 bases, with 11 bases lying between them. The germline gives CDR1 MNHEY, CDR2 SVGEGT. This CDR3 has 15 residues.

The CDR3 bases are TGTGCCAGCAGCTTAGCCCGGGCTAGCTCTGGGGCCAACGTCCTGACTTTC. Residues: CASSLARASSGANVLTF. V gene TRBV7-9 combines with J gene TRBJ2-6; D call uncertain. This CDR3 has 17 residues. Trimming removed 0 bases at V and 0 bases at J, with 9 bases between. Germline CDR1 SEHNR, CDR2 FQNEAQ (reference sequence).

The chain joins TRBV28 to TRBJ1-2, with TRBD1 matching 9 bases. CDR3 size: 15 residues. Germline CDR1 MDHEN, CDR2 SYDVKM. V lost 4 bases and J lost 4; bases outside the gene matches: 7. The CDR3 DNA follows: TGTGCCAGCAGTTCGGGACAGGGACTTATCTATGGCTACACCTTC. Amino acids: CASSSGQGLIYGYTF.

The V and J genes are TRBV6-2 or TRBV6-3 and TRBJ2-7, with 9 bases that match TRBD1. The CDR3 is 17 residues long. V gave up 4 bases and J gave up 2 bases; unmatched junction bases: 12. Germline values: CDR1 MNHEY, CDR2 SVGEGT. CDR3 sequence (DNA): TGTGCCAGCAGTTTCGACTCCGGGACAGGGTCGACCTACGAGCAGTACTTC. Translation gives CASSFDSGTGSTYEQYF.

V usage is TRBV28 and J usage is TRBJ2-7; maybe TRBD2 (5 bases). The V gene lost 4 bases and the J gene lost 0 bases, with 22 bases spanning the gap. This CDR3 region has 18 residues. Looked up from germline, CDR1 is MDHEN and CDR2 is SYDVKM. The CDR3 nucleotides read TGTGCCAGCAGTTCCTACGGACTGCTAACTACGAGCTCCTACGAGCAGTACTTC. This translates into CASSSYGLLTTSSYEQYF. The variable domain in full, with the rest retrieved from reference TRBV28 and TRBJ2-7, is DVKVTQSSRYLVKRTGEKVFLECVQDMDHENMFWYRQDPGLGLRLIYFSYDVKMKEKGDIPEGYSVSREKKERFSLILESASTNQTSMYLCASSSYGLLTTSSYEQYFGPGTRLTVT.

The CDR3: CSVDRGAGTEAFF. In DNA, the CDR3 is TGCAGCGTTGACCGAGGGGCGGGGACTGAAGCTTTCTTT. V gene TRBV29-1 combines with J gene TRBJ1-1, with D perhaps TRBD1 (5 bases). Germline V gene lookup returns CDR1 SQVTM and CDR2 ANQGSEA. CDR3 length: 13 residues. Trimming stripped 3 bases from V and 5 bases from J, with 13 bases between.

V gene TRBV12-3 or TRBV12-4 combines with J gene TRBJ1-5; tentatively, D is TRBD1 (5 bases). The germline V and J ends were trimmed by 3 bases and 2 bases, with 8 bases remaining between them. The CDR3 length is 14 residues. CDR3 protein: CASSLWGRNQPQHF. The CDR3, as DNA: TGTGCCAGCAGTTTGTGGGGCCGCAATCAGCCCCAGCATTTT.

The rearrangement joins TRBV11-3 to TRBJ2-1; 13 positions match TRBD2. Per the germline V gene, CDR1 is SGHNT and CDR2 is YENEEA. This CDR3 has 17 amino acids. Trimming took 5 bases from V and 8 from J; bases not matched to a gene: 12. CDR3 sequence reads: CASSTGLAGALGHEQFF. The CDR3 region has the DNA TGTGCCAGCAGCACCGGACTAGCGGGGGCCCTTGGCCATGAGCAGTTCTTC.